These T cell receptor beta chains were read from a single sample in a study of response to subunit inactivated influenza vaccine. TCRdb itself ran the RT-PCR reads through MiXCR, one entry per CDR3 protein. Here the sample spans 450,000 to 700,000 distinct CDR3 sequences, about 14% being singletons. The sample here was PBMCs from blood, taken 12 days after vaccination. The receptor source for this set is a man between 45 and 60 years old who received an inactivated influenza vaccine. CDR3s include the opening cysteine and the closing phenylalanine or tryptophan. D genes are given only for firm matches. For some rows the clone size is stated as once, few or many, or as a class when expanded; others skip it.

clone size: .; D gene: TRBD1; J gene: TRBJ2-7; V gene: TRBV5-1; CDR3 protein: CASSSYRGREYEQYF; CDR3 DNA: TGCGCCAGCAGCTCGTACAGGGGGCGCGAGTACGAGCAGTACTTC
clone size: few; D gene: TRBD2; J gene: TRBJ2-1; V gene: TRBV6-2/TRBV6-3; CDR3 protein: CASSYLGLAGNEQFF; CDR3 DNA: TGTGCCAGCAGTTACCTGGGACTAGCGGGCAATGAGCAGTTCTTC
clone size: many; D gene: .; J gene: TRBJ2-1; V gene: TRBV20-1; CDR3 protein: CSASPTSSYNEQFF; CDR3 DNA: TGCAGTGCTAGCCCGACCAGCTCCTACAATGAGCAGTTCTTC
clone size: few; D gene: .; J gene: TRBJ1-1; V gene: TRBV29-1; CDR3 protein: CSARTSEAFF; CDR3 DNA: TGCAGTGCAAGGACGAGCGAGGCTTTCTTT
clone size: many; D gene: .; J gene: TRBJ1-1; V gene: TRBV3-1; CDR3 protein: CASSQALSSARLF; CDR3 DNA: TGTGCCAGCAGCCAAGCACTTTCCTCGGCCCGCCTTTTT
clone size: .; D gene: TRBD2; J gene: TRBJ2-1; V gene: TRBV10-2; CDR3 protein: CATLSGENYNEQFF; CDR3 DNA: TGCGCCACCTTGAGCGGGGAAAACTACAATGAGCAGTTCTTC
clone size: .; D gene: TRBD2; J gene: TRBJ2-1; V gene: TRBV20-1; CDR3 protein: CSASRLAGGHYNEQFF; CDR3 DNA: TGCAGTGCTAGCCGACTAGCGGGGGGGCATTACAATGAGCAGTTCTTC
clone size: few; D gene: TRBD2; J gene: TRBJ2-3; V gene: TRBV7-9; CDR3 protein: CASSLFGRLAGTDTQYF; CDR3 DNA: TGTGCCAGCAGCTTGTTTGGTCGTCTAGCGGGTACAGATACGCAGTATTTT
clone size: .; D gene: .; J gene: TRBJ2-7; V gene: TRBV20-1; CDR3 protein: CSAPAWDNYEQYF; CDR3 DNA: TGCAGTGCTCCAGCCTGGGACAACTACGAGCAGTACTTC
clone size: .; D gene: .; J gene: TRBJ2-5; V gene: TRBV29-1; CDR3 protein: CSVGRGIETQYF; CDR3 DNA: TGCAGCGTTGGTCGGGGGATAGAGACCCAGTACTTC
clone size: .; D gene: .; J gene: TRBJ1-3; V gene: TRBV20-1; CDR3 protein: CSARGPDSGNTIYF; CDR3 DNA: TGCAGTGCTAGAGGCCCGGACTCTGGAAACACCATATATTTT
clone size: few; D gene: .; J gene: TRBJ1-4; V gene: TRBV5-1; CDR3 protein: CASSLKSTASNEKLFF; CDR3 DNA: TGCGCCAGCAGCTTAAAGTCAACAGCCTCTAATGAAAAACTGTTTTTT
clone size: few; D gene: TRBD1; J gene: TRBJ2-1; V gene: TRBV27; CDR3 protein: CASSLKGAREQFF; CDR3 DNA: TGTGCCAGCAGTCTTAAGGGGGCGCGTGAGCAGTTCTTC
clone size: many; D gene: .; J gene: TRBJ2-2; V gene: TRBV3-1; CDR3 protein: CASSQGNTLSAGELFF; CDR3 DNA: TGTGCCAGCAGCCAAGGGAATACCCTCTCAGCCGGGGAGCTGTTTTTT
clone size: few; D gene: TRBD2; J gene: TRBJ2-1; V gene: TRBV7-6; CDR3 protein: CASSNLLAGGLNEQFF; CDR3 DNA: TGTGCCAGCAGCAACCTACTAGCGGGGGGGCTGAATGAGCAGTTCTTC
clone size: .; D gene: TRBD1; J gene: TRBJ2-4; V gene: TRBV18; CDR3 protein: CASSPGTGTLQYF; CDR3 DNA: TGTGCCAGCTCACCCGGGACAGGCACTCTTCAGTACTTC
clone size: few; D gene: .; J gene: TRBJ2-3; V gene: TRBV24-1; CDR3 protein: CATSDPGRASSTDTQYF; CDR3 DNA: TGTGCCACCAGTGATCCGGGCCGAGCGTCTAGCACAGATACGCAGTATTTT
clone size: .; D gene: TRBD1; J gene: TRBJ1-2; V gene: TRBV10-3; CDR3 protein: CAISESRDSYGYTF; CDR3 DNA: TGTGCCATCAGTGAGTCGAGGGACAGCTATGGCTACACCTTC
clone size: .; D gene: TRBD2; J gene: TRBJ2-7; V gene: TRBV11-2; CDR3 protein: CASSLETSGGMYEQYF; CDR3 DNA: TGTGCCAGCAGCTTAGAAACTAGCGGGGGGATGTACGAGCAGTACTTC
clone size: few; D gene: .; J gene: TRBJ2-1; V gene: TRBV20-1; CDR3 protein: CSATVAGIYNEQFF; CDR3 DNA: TGCAGTGCAACCGTGGCGGGGATTTACAATGAGCAGTTCTTC
clone size: few; D gene: TRBD1; J gene: TRBJ2-4; V gene: TRBV27; CDR3 protein: CASSQYRGDIQYF; CDR3 DNA: TGTGCCAGCAGCCAATACAGGGGTGACATTCAGTACTTC
clone size: many; D gene: .; J gene: TRBJ2-7; V gene: TRBV2; CDR3 protein: CASNRYYEQYF; CDR3 DNA: TGTGCCAGCAACCGATACTACGAGCAGTACTTC
clone size: .; D gene: .; J gene: TRBJ1-6; V gene: TRBV5-5; CDR3 protein: CASSLERDSPLHF; CDR3 DNA: TGTGCCAGCAGCTTGGAACGGGATTCACCCCTCCACTTT
clone size: .; D gene: TRBD1; J gene: TRBJ2-1; V gene: TRBV30; CDR3 protein: CAWRSGTGFDEQFF; CDR3 DNA: TGTGCCTGGAGGTCCGGGACAGGGTTCGATGAGCAGTTCTTC
clone size: few; D gene: .; J gene: TRBJ2-3; V gene: TRBV29-1; CDR3 protein: CSGRPSSTDTQYF; CDR3 DNA: TGCAGCGGCCGACCGTCTAGCACAGATACGCAGTATTTT
clone size: many; D gene: .; J gene: TRBJ1-1; V gene: TRBV12-3/TRBV12-4; CDR3 protein: CASSLQSRDSEAFF; CDR3 DNA: TGTGCCAGCAGTTTACAGTCAAGAGACAGTGAAGCTTTCTTT
clone size: .; D gene: .; J gene: TRBJ1-2; V gene: TRBV6-2/TRBV6-3; CDR3 protein: CASSRTEDYGYTF; CDR3 DNA: TGTGCCAGCAGTAGGACAGAGGATTATGGCTACACCTTC
clone size: .; D gene: .; J gene: TRBJ1-1; V gene: TRBV19; CDR3 protein: CASSIGGTTEAFF; CDR3 DNA: TGTGCCAGTAGTATAGGGGGAACGACTGAAGCTTTCTTT
clone size: .; D gene: TRBD2; J gene: TRBJ2-2; V gene: TRBV5-1; CDR3 protein: CASSFQRGKDTGELFF; CDR3 DNA: TGCGCCAGCAGCTTCCAGCGGGGGAAAGACACCGGGGAGCTGTTTTTT
clone size: .; D gene: TRBD2; J gene: TRBJ2-5; V gene: TRBV12-3/TRBV12-4; CDR3 protein: CASSMGTSRRSAQYF; CDR3 DNA: TGTGCCAGCAGTATGGGGACTAGCAGGAGATCGGCCCAGTACTTC
clone size: few; D gene: .; J gene: TRBJ2-5; V gene: TRBV9; CDR3 protein: CASSIQGITQETQYF; CDR3 DNA: TGTGCCAGCAGCATTCAGGGGATCACCCAAGAGACCCAGTACTTC
clone size: .; D gene: .; J gene: TRBJ2-1; V gene: TRBV7-3; CDR3 protein: CASSLNGGEPFF; CDR3 DNA: TGTGCCAGCAGCTTAAATGGCGGCGAGCCGTTCTTC
clone size: .; D gene: .; J gene: TRBJ2-5; V gene: TRBV28; CDR3 protein: CASSSGALETQYF; CDR3 DNA: TGTGCCAGCAGTTCAGGGGCCCTAGAGACCCAGTACTTC
clone size: few; D gene: TRBD2; J gene: TRBJ2-3; V gene: TRBV5-1; CDR3 protein: CASSLPGLAIDTQYF; CDR3 DNA: TGCGCCAGCAGCTTACCGGGACTAGCGATAGATACGCAGTATTTT
clone size: few; D gene: TRBD2; J gene: TRBJ2-7; V gene: TRBV6-2/TRBV6-3; CDR3 protein: CASSYPTSGYFSYEQYF; CDR3 DNA: TGTGCCAGCAGTTACCCGACTAGCGGGTATTTCAGCTACGAGCAGTACTTC
clone size: many; D gene: .; J gene: TRBJ1-6; V gene: TRBV12-3/TRBV12-4; CDR3 protein: CASSQSTGNSPLHF; CDR3 DNA: TGTGCCAGCAGCCAGTCTACAGGGAATTCACCCCTCCACTTT
clone size: .; D gene: .; J gene: TRBJ2-3; V gene: TRBV7-6; CDR3 protein: CASSLVGKGGTDTQYF; CDR3 DNA: TGTGCCAGCAGCTTAGTGGGTAAGGGGGGCACAGATACGCAGTATTTT
clone size: .; D gene: .; J gene: TRBJ1-2; V gene: TRBV30; CDR3 protein: CAWRAGYRVGYGYTF; CDR3 DNA: TGTGCCTGGAGAGCCGGATACAGGGTTGGCTATGGCTACACCTTC
clone size: .; D gene: TRBD1; J gene: TRBJ1-2; V gene: TRBV12-3/TRBV12-4; CDR3 protein: CASSSAQDRGVYGYTF; CDR3 DNA: TGTGCCAGCAGTTCAGCCCAGGACAGGGGGGTCTATGGCTACACCTTC
clone size: .; D gene: TRBD2; J gene: TRBJ2-7; V gene: TRBV7-2; CDR3 protein: CASSSLAGDIYEQYF; CDR3 DNA: TGTGCCAGCAGCTCCCTAGCGGGAGATATCTACGAGCAGTACTTC
clone size: many; D gene: .; J gene: TRBJ1-6; V gene: TRBV6-5; CDR3 protein: CASSYFVIRGNNSPLHF; CDR3 DNA: TGTGCCAGCAGTTACTTCGTCATTCGAGGCAATAATTCACCCCTCCACTTT
clone size: few; D gene: .; J gene: TRBJ2-7; V gene: TRBV7-2; CDR3 protein: CASSLKISVEQYF; CDR3 DNA: TGTGCCAGCAGCCTGAAAATCAGTGTCGAGCAGTACTTC
clone size: few; D gene: .; J gene: TRBJ1-2; V gene: TRBV5-1; CDR3 protein: CASSPTDGLNYGYTF; CDR3 DNA: TGCGCCAGCAGCCCAACCGACGGACTGAACTATGGCTACACCTTC
clone size: once; D gene: TRBD2; J gene: TRBJ2-1; V gene: TRBV5-6; CDR3 protein: CASSWPAGGEQFF; CDR3 DNA: TGTGCCAGCAGCTGGCCGGCGGGAGGTGAGCAGTTCTTC
clone size: .; D gene: .; J gene: TRBJ2-1; V gene: TRBV29-1; CDR3 protein: CSVTGTLSYNEQFF; CDR3 DNA: TGCAGCGTGACCGGGACACTCTCCTACAATGAGCAGTTCTTC
clone size: .; D gene: TRBD1; J gene: TRBJ1-4; V gene: TRBV28; CDR3 protein: CASRGQGYSWGFF; CDR3 DNA: TGTGCCAGCAGGGGACAGGGCTACTCCTGGGGCTTTTTT
clone size: .; D gene: .; J gene: TRBJ2-1; V gene: TRBV19; CDR3 protein: CASTKAGSEQFF; CDR3 DNA: TGTGCCAGCACCAAGGCGGGATCGGAGCAGTTCTTC
clone size: .; D gene: TRBD1; J gene: TRBJ2-5; V gene: TRBV24-1; CDR3 protein: CATSDFVVGQGAPETQYF; CDR3 DNA: TGTGCCACCAGTGATTTCGTCGTGGGACAGGGGGCTCCAGAGACCCAGTACTTC